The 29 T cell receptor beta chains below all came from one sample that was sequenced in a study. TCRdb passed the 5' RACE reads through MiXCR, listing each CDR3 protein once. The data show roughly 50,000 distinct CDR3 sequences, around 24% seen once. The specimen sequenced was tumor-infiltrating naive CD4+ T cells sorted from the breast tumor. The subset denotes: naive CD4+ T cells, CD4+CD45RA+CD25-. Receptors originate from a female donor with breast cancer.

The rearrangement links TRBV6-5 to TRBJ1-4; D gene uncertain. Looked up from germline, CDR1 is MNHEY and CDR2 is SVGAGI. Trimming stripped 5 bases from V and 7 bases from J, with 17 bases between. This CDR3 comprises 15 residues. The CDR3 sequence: CASSPRPFSGEKLFF. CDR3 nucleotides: TGTGCCAGCAGTCCCCGGCCATTCTCGGGTGAAAAACTGTTTTTT.

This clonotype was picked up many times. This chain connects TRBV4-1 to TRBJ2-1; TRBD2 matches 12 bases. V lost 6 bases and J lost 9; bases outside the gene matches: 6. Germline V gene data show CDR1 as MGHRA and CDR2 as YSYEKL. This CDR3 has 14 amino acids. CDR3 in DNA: TGCGCCAGCAGAGCGACTAGCGGGAGAAGTGAGCAGTTCTTC. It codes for CASRATSGRSEQFF.

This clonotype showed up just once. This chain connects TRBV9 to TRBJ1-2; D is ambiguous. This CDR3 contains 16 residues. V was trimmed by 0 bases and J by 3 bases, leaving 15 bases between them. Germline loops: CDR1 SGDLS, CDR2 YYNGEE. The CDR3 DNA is TGTGCCAGCAGCGTAGATCCCGCCGCGGGCTACTATGGCTACACCTTC. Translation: CASSVDPAAGYYGYTF.

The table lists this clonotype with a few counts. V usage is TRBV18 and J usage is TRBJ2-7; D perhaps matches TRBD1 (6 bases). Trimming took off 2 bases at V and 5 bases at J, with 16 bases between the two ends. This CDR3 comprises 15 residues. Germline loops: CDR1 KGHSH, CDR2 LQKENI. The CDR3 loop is CASSPNKGQGNEQYF. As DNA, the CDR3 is TGTGCCAGCTCACCAAACAAAGGTCAGGGGAACGAGCAGTACTTC.

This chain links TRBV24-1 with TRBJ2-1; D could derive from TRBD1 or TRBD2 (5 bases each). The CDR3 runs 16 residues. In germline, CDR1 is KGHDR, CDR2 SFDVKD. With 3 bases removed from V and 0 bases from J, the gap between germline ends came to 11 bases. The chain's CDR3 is CATSDARGGSYNEQFF. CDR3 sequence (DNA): TGTGCCACCAGTGATGCCCGGGGCGGCTCCTACAATGAGCAGTTCTTC.

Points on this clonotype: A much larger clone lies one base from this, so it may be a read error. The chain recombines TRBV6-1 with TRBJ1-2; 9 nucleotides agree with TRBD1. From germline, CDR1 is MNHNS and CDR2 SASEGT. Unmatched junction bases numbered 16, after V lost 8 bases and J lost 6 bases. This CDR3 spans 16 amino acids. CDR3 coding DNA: TGTGCCAGCGGCTCCGGGACAGGGAGAGACTTGAATGGCTACACCTTC. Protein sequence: CASGSGTGRDLNGYTF.

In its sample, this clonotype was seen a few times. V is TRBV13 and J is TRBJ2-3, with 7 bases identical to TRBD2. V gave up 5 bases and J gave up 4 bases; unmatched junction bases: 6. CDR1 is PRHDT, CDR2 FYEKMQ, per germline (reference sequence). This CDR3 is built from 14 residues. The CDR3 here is CASSRRGDSDTQYF. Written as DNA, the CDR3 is TGTGCCAGCAGCCGCCGGGGGGACTCAGATACGCAGTATTTT. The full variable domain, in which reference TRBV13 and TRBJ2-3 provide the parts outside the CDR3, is AAGVIQSPRHLIKEKRETATLKCYPIPRHDTVYWYQQGPGQDPQFLISFYEKMQSDKGSIPDRFSAQQFSDYHSELNMSSLELGDSALYFCASSRRGDSDTQYFGPGTRLTVL.

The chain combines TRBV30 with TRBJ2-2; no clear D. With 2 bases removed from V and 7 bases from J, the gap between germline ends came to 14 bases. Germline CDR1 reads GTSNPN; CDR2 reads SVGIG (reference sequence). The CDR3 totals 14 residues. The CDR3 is CAWSKKRVGGELFF. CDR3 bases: TGTGCCTGGAGTAAGAAGAGAGTGGGCGGGGAGCTGTTTTTT.

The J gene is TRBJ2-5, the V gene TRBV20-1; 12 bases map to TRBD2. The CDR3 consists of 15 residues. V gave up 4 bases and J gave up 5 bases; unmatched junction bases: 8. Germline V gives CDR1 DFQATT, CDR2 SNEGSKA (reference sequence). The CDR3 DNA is TGCAGTGCTACCCTAGCGGGGGGGCCAATTGAGACCCAGTACTTC. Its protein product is CSATLAGGPIETQYF.

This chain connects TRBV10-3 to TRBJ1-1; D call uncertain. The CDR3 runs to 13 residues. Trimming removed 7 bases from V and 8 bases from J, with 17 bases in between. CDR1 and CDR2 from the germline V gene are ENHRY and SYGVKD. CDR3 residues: CAIKQDPPKEAFF. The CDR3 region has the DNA TGTGCCATCAAGCAGGATCCGCCTAAAGAAGCTTTCTTT.

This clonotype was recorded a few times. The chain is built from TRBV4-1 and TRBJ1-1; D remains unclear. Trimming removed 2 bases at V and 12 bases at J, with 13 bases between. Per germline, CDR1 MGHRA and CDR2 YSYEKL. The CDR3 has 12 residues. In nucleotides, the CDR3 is TGCGCCAGCAGCCAATACGGACGGCACCCTTTCTTT. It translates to CASSQYGRHPFF.

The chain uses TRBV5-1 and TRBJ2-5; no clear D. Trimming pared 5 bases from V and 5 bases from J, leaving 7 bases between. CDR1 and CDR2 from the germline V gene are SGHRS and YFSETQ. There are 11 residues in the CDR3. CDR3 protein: CASSSAETQYF. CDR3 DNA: TGCGCCAGCAGTTCGGCGGAGACCCAGTACTTC.

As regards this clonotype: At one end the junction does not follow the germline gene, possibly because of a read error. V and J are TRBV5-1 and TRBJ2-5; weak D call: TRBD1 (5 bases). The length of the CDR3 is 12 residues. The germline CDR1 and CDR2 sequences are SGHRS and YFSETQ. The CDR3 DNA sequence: TGTGCCAGCAGCACCGCGCAGGGTCCGAAGTACTTC. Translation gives CASSTAQGPKYF.

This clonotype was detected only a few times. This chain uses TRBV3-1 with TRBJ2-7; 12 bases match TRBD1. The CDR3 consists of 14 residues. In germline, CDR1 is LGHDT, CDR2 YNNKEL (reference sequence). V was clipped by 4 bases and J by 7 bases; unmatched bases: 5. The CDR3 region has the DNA TGTGCCAGCAGCCCGGGACAGGGGGCGTGGGAGCAGTACTTC. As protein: CASSPGQGAWEQYF.

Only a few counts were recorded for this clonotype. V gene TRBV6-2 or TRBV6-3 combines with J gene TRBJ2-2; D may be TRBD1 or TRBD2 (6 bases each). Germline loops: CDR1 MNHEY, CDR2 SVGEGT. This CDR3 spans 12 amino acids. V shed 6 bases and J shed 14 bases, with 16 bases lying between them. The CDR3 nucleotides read TGTGCCAGCAGAACCGGGGGACAAAGACTGTTTTTT. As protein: CASRTGGQRLFF.

In DNA, the CDR3 is TGTGCCAGTAGTATGAGGCTCATGAACACTGAGGATGAAGCTTTCTTT. This sequence encodes CASSMRLMNTEDEAFF. J is TRBJ1-1 and V is TRBV19; the D is unclear. The germline V and J ends were trimmed by 3 bases and 7 bases, with 21 bases remaining between them. Per the germline V gene, CDR1 is LNHDA and CDR2 is SQIVND (reference sequence). This CDR3 is built from 16 residues.

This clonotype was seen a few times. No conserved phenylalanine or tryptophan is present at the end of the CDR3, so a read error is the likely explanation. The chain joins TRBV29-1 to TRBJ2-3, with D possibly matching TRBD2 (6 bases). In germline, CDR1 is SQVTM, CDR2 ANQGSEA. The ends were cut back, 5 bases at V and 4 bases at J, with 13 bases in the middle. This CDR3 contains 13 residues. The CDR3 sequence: CSVYRDWADTQYS. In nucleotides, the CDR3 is TGCAGCGTTTACCGGGACTGGGCAGATACGCAGTATTCT.

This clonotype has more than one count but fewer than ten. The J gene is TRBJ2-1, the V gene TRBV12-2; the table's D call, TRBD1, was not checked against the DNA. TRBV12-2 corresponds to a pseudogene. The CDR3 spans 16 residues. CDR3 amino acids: CASRPGQYGLYNEQFF. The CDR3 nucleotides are TGTGCAAGTCGCCCAGGACAGTATGGTCTCTACAATGAGCAGTTCTTC.

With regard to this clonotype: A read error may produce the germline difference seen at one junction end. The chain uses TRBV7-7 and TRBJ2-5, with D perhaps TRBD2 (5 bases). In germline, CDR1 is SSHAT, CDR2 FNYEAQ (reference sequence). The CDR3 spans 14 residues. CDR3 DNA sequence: TGTGCTAGCAGCTTAGAGGGTTACCAAGAGACCCAGTACTTC. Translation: CASSLEGYQETQYF.

The CDR3 loop is CSVGSGELFF. The CDR3 DNA reads as TGCAGCGTTGGTTCCGGGGAGCTGTTTTTT. This sequence joins TRBV29-1 and TRBJ2-2, with no clear D. Germline lookup yields CDR1 SQVTM and CDR2 ANQGSEA. Trimming removed 4 bases from V and 6 bases from J, with 3 bases in between. This CDR3 region has 10 residues.

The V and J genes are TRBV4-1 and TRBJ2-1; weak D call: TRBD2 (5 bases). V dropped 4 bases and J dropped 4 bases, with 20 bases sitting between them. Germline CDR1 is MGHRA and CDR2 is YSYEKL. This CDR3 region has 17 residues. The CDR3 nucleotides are TGCGCCAGCAGCCCCGCCCTGGGAAGAAGAGGGTACAATGAGCAGTTCTTC. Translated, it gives CASSPALGRRGYNEQFF.

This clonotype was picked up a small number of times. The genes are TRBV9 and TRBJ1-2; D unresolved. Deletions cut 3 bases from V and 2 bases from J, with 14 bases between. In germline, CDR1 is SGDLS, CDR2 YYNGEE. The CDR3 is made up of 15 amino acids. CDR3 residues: CASSANTVLNYGYTF. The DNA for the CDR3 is TGTGCCAGCAGCGCGAACACAGTACTCAACTATGGCTACACCTTC.

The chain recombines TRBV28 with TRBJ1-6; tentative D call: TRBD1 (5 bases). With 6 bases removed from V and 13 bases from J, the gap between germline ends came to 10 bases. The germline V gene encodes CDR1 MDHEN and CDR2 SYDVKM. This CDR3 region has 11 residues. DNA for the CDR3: TGTGCCAGCAGGGGCAGGGACCCCCTCCACTTT. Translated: CASRGRDPLHF.

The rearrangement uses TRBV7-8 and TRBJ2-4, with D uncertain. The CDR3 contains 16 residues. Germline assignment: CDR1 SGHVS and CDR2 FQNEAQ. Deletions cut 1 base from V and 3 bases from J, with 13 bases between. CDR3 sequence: CASSLDRVIGKNIQYF. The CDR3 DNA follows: TGTGCCAGCAGCTTAGATCGTGTTATAGGCAAAAACATTCAGTACTTC.

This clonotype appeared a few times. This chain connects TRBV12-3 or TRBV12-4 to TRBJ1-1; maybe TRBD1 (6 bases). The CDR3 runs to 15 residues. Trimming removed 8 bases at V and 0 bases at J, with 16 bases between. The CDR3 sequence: CASGGTGLLNTEAFF. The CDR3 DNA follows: TGTGCCAGCGGAGGAACAGGGCTGCTGAACACTGAAGCTTTCTTT.

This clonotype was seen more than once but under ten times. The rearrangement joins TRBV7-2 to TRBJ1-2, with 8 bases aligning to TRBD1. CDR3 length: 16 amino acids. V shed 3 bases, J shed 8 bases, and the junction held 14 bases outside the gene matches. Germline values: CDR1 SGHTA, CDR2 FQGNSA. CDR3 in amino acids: CASSLGPQGAYQGYTF. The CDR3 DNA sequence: TGTGCCAGCAGCTTGGGCCCTCAGGGGGCCTATCAGGGCTACACCTTC.

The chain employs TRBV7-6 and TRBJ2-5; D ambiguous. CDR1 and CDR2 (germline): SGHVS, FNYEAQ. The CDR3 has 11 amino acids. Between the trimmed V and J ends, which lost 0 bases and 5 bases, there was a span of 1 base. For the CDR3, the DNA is TGTGCCAGCAGCTTAGCCGAGACCCAGTACTTC. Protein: CASSLAETQYF.

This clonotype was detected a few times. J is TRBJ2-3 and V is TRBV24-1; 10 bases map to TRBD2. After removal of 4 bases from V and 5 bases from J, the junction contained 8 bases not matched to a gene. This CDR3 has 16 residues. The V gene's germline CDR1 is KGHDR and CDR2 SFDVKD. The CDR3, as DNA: TGTGCCACCAGTGACCCTAGCGGGAGTGGTGGAGATACGCAGTATTTT. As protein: CATSDPSGSGGDTQYF.

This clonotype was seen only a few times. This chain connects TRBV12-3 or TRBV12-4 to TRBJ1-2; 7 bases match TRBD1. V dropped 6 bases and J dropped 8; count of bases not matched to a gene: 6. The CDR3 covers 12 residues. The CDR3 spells CASSPQQGGYTF. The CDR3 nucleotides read TGTGCCAGCAGCCCTCAACAGGGGGGCTACACCTTC.